A selection of T cell receptor beta chains follows, all from one sample in a study of human T cells and chemical hapten exposure. TCRdb processed the RACE reads anew with MiXCR; each CDR3 protein has one entry. The data contain 65,000 to 80,000 distinct CDR3 sequences, around a tenth of them singletons. The input for sequencing was whole blood, taken in connection with sensitization to the hapten diphenylcyclopropenone (DPC). These receptor sequences come from a woman in her 50s with alopecia areata. Some clones in this sample may be carry-over from other donors' samples. Both conserved end residues are part of each CDR3. A row's size may be missing; if present it is once, few, many or a size class.

CDR3aa: CAWSLGIGKREQYF
abundance: few
j_gene: TRBJ2-7
v_gene: TRBV30

CDR3aa: CATSDLGRETPEQFF
abundance: many
j_gene: TRBJ2-1
v_gene: TRBV24-1

CDR3aa: CASSWEGQQFF
abundance: many
j_gene: TRBJ2-1
v_gene: TRBV6-2/TRBV6-3

CDR3aa: CASGSQGARRTEAFF
abundance: few
j_gene: TRBJ1-1
v_gene: TRBV12-5

CDR3aa: CASSWGLQETQYF
abundance: few
j_gene: TRBJ2-5
v_gene: TRBV6-5

CDR3aa: CASSRAETKNTEAFF
abundance: -
j_gene: TRBJ1-1
v_gene: TRBV18

CDR3aa: CASSRAAGDYGYTF
abundance: many
j_gene: TRBJ1-2
v_gene: TRBV14

CDR3aa: CASSPTGGAWETQYF
abundance: few
j_gene: TRBJ2-5
v_gene: TRBV6-5

CDR3aa: CASSPAPAKNIQYF
abundance: few
j_gene: TRBJ2-4
v_gene: TRBV7-2

CDR3aa: CASSLLAANYGYTF
abundance: few
j_gene: TRBJ1-2
v_gene: TRBV28

CDR3aa: CASNPRGPFSYEQYF
abundance: few
j_gene: TRBJ2-7
v_gene: TRBV28

CDR3aa: CANNPNGRTSGQETQYF
abundance: few
j_gene: TRBJ2-5
v_gene: TRBV2

CDR3aa: CASSGSPSSTEAFF
abundance: many
j_gene: TRBJ1-1
v_gene: TRBV7-3

CDR3aa: CASTDPLPADTQYF
abundance: few
j_gene: TRBJ2-3
v_gene: TRBV6-2/TRBV6-3

CDR3aa: CASSPGSGRPTDTQYF
abundance: -
j_gene: TRBJ2-3
v_gene: TRBV27

CDR3aa: CASSPAGRSSYEQYF
abundance: few
j_gene: TRBJ2-7
v_gene: TRBV7-2

CDR3aa: CASSLSPSGHNEQFF
abundance: few
j_gene: TRBJ2-1
v_gene: TRBV6-2/TRBV6-3

CDR3aa: CASSRDPRDGPQHF
abundance: few
j_gene: TRBJ1-5
v_gene: TRBV28

CDR3aa: CASSETGSGSETQYF
abundance: few
j_gene: TRBJ2-5
v_gene: TRBV19

CDR3aa: CATSDTRQGAAKNIQYF
abundance: -
j_gene: TRBJ2-4
v_gene: TRBV24-1

CDR3aa: CASSALAGERYEQYF
abundance: -
j_gene: TRBJ2-7
v_gene: TRBV5-4

CDR3aa: CSARRQGAWTEAFF
abundance: -
j_gene: TRBJ1-1
v_gene: TRBV20-1

CDR3aa: CASSIGGYEKLFF
abundance: -
j_gene: TRBJ1-4
v_gene: TRBV19

CDR3aa: CSVGGRQETQYF
abundance: many
j_gene: TRBJ2-5
v_gene: TRBV29-1

CDR3aa: CASSPGGPPLHF
abundance: -
j_gene: TRBJ1-6
v_gene: TRBV18

CDR3aa: CASSYSLVAYEQYF
abundance: -
j_gene: TRBJ2-7
v_gene: TRBV6-2/TRBV6-3

CDR3aa: CASSLLASNEQFF
abundance: -
j_gene: TRBJ2-1
v_gene: TRBV6-2/TRBV6-3

CDR3aa: CASSTRDWRTDTQYF
abundance: few
j_gene: TRBJ2-3
v_gene: TRBV19

CDR3aa: CASSWRGSGVNTQYF
abundance: few
j_gene: TRBJ2-3
v_gene: TRBV5-4

CDR3aa: CSVQPQGRTEAFF
abundance: -
j_gene: TRBJ1-1
v_gene: TRBV29-1

CDR3aa: CASSVAPRDEEQFF
abundance: few
j_gene: TRBJ2-1
v_gene: TRBV9

CDR3aa: CASSPPVPETQYF
abundance: many
j_gene: TRBJ2-5
v_gene: TRBV18